These 6 T cell receptor beta chains were all obtained from the same sample, sequenced in a study of cytomegalovirus exposure and HLA in healthy donors (dated by TCRdb to about 2017). The receptor library was made with the immunoSEQ multiplex PCR assay. The multiplex PCR relied on a mix of 60 forward primers for TCR Vbeta segments and 13 reverse primers for TCR Jbeta segments. TCRdb took over this immuneACCESS table, retaining in-frame rearrangements with V and J assigned. Such tables are incomplete; in checked studies, under half of the missing clones stem from an unresolved V gene, and the remainder is unexplained. Recorded for this sample are 180,000 or so clones; 72% of them occurred a single time. Under 2.5% of the sample is in the top ten clones. The sample was PBMCs. These receptors were taken from a human donor in good health.

The chain carries TRBV7-2 and TRBJ1-1, with 7 positions matching TRBD1. Germline assignment: CDR1 SGHTA and CDR2 FQGNSA. This CDR3 is built from 16 residues. Losses at the gene ends were 5 bases for V and 1 base for J; bases not matched to a gene: 10. CDR3 loop: CASSPVAGGWNTEAFF. Written as DNA, the CDR3 is TGTGCCAGCAGCCCAGTGGCAGGGGGATGGAACACTGAAGCTTTCTTT.

The rearrangement joins TRBV7-3 to TRBJ2-2; TRBD2 is a possible D gene (6 bases). Trimming left V 3 bases short and J 3 bases short, with 8 bases between. The CDR3 consists of 14 residues. In germline, CDR1 is SGHTA, CDR2 FQGTGA. The CDR3 DNA sequence: TGTGCCAGCAGCTTGGGACTGGACACCGGGGAGCTGTTTTTT. The encoded protein is CASSLGLDTGELFF.

CDR3 region: CSVEGQGGTDTQYF. DNA for the CDR3: TGCAGCGTTGAGGGGCAGGGTGGCACAGATACGCAGTATTTT. The chain couples TRBV29-1 to TRBJ2-3; D is perhaps TRBD1 (5 bases). The CDR3 consists of 14 residues. The germline V gene has CDR1 SQVTM and CDR2 ANQGSEA. Trimming removed 3 bases at V and 1 base at J, with 11 bases between.

In the case of this clone: Germline is not matched at one junction end, which may reflect a read error. V usage is TRBV5-4 and J usage is TRBJ1-1, with D perhaps matching TRBD1 (5 bases). From germline, CDR1 is SGHNT and CDR2 YYREEE (reference sequence). The CDR3 extends over 12 amino acids. CDR3 DNA: TGTGCCAGCAGCCTGGACAACATTGAAGCTTTCTTT. It specifies CASSLDNIEAFF.

The chain has TRBV6-5 and TRBJ1-1, with a possible D match to TRBD1 (5 bases). The CDR3 is 14 amino acids. V was clipped by 5 bases and J by 4 bases, with 14 bases between them. CDR1 is MNHEY, CDR2 SVGAGI, per germline. CDR3 in DNA: TGTGCCAGCAGTAAGGGACTCGGGGCCACTGAAGCTTTCTTT. Residues: CASSKGLGATEAFF.

The V call is TRBV5-4, the J call TRBJ2-2; D not resolved. Trimming cost V 0 bases and J 5 bases, with 11 bases left between them. The length of the CDR3 is 15 residues. Per the germline V gene, CDR1 is SGHNT and CDR2 is YYREEE (reference sequence). CDR3 DNA sequence: TGTGCCAGCAGCTTGGATCCGGGTGGGACCGGGGAGCTGTTTTTT. Amino acids: CASSLDPGGTGELFF.